A single sample is the source of the 5 T cell receptor beta chains below, sequenced in a study of tumor T cells in aggressive B-cell lymphoma. Method: immunoSEQ multiplex PCR; TCRdb's copy keeps in-frame clones and lacks some. This sample has just under 10,000 clones, with around 85% found just once. The specimen was tumor tissue. The receptors stem from an adult with diffuse large B cell lymphoma.

The chain employs TRBV19 and TRBJ2-1; 7 nucleotides match TRBD1. Germline lookup yields CDR1 LNHDA and CDR2 SQIVND (reference sequence). The length of the CDR3 is 14 residues. The junction had 8 bases not matched to a gene; V was cut back by 10 bases and J by 2 bases. DNA of the CDR3: TGTGCCACCAACCGGCAGGGGGCCTACAATGAGCAGTTCTTC. Translating it yields CATNRQGAYNEQFF.

The V and J genes are TRBV19 and TRBJ1-5; TRBD1 agrees at 8 bases. Trimming at V came to 5 bases and at J to 1 base, leaving 7 bases not matched to a gene. This CDR3 is built from 16 residues. Germline-derived CDR1 and CDR2 are LNHDA and SQIVND (reference sequence). CDR3 amino acids: CASSQSRGLSNQPQHF. The CDR3 region has the DNA TGTGCCAGTAGTCAAAGCAGGGGGCTGAGCAATCAGCCCCAGCATTTT.

The chain uses TRBV4-3 and TRBJ1-2, with D hard to call. The CDR3 totals 16 residues. The germline V gene encodes CDR1 LGHNA and CDR2 YSLEER. V lost 1 base to trimming and J lost 1 base, with 13 bases between them. The CDR3 spells CASSQGGRKLNYGYTF. The CDR3 bases are TGCGCCAGCAGCCAAGGAGGGCGCAAACTTAACTATGGCTACACCTTC.

As regards this clone: Different DNA sequences within this sample yield the same CDR3. This sequence joins TRBV7-9 and TRBJ2-1; 8 bases match TRBD1. V lost 7 bases, J lost 0 bases, and 2 bases stayed unmatched. In germline, CDR1 is SEHNR, CDR2 FQNEAQ (reference sequence). This CDR3 contains 14 residues. The CDR3 DNA reads TGTGCCAGCACCGACAGGGGCTCCTACAATGAGCAGTTCTTC. It is translated as CASTDRGSYNEQFF.

This clone was found once. The genes are TRBV5-4 and TRBJ1-2, with 7 bases lining up with TRBD1. The CDR3 has 15 residues. Germline CDR1 reads SGHNT; CDR2 reads YYREEE (reference sequence). The ends lost 4 bases at V and 2 bases at J; junction bases unmatched: 8. The CDR3 DNA sequence: TGTGCCAGCAGCATGAGGACAGGCGGGAACTATGGCTACACCTTC. Amino acids: CASSMRTGGNYGYTF.